The 18 T cell receptor beta chains in this list originate from one sample, sequenced in a study of CD8 T cells in ankylosing spondylitis. Each CDR3 protein gets one entry after TCRdb re-called the 5' RACE reads with MiXCR. The sample yields approximately 200,000 distinct CDR3 sequences, 9.5% to 15% seen once. The sequencing sample was made of blood, either unsorted or a sorted T cell fraction (not recorded which). The receptors were sampled from a male donor with ankylosing spondylitis or in good health (not recorded which).

This clonotype was recorded many times. This chain uses TRBV12-3 or TRBV12-4 with TRBJ1-2; possible D gene TRBD1, 6 bases. The CDR3 is 14 amino acids. V lost 3 bases and J lost 4, with 12 bases in between. The CDR3 DNA reads TGTGCCAGCAGTTTCCTAGAGGGGGTCTATGGCTACACCTTC. Its translation is CASSFLEGVYGYTF.

This clonotype was detected only a few times. The chain employs TRBV12-3 or TRBV12-4 and TRBJ2-2, with TRBD2 as a possible D gene (5 bases). The CDR3 runs 16 residues. Trimming removed 4 bases from V and 5 bases from J, with 17 bases in between. CDR3 sequence reads: CASSYPAVRGTGELFF. DNA of the CDR3: TGTGCCAGCAGTTATCCGGCGGTACGAGGGACCGGGGAGCTGTTTTTT.

This clonotype was counted between two and nine times. The J gene is TRBJ1-2, the V gene TRBV27, with D possibly being TRBD1 (5 bases). V was cut by 9 bases and J by 1 base, with 18 bases left in between. The germline CDR1 and CDR2 sequences are MNHEY and SMNVEV (reference sequence). This CDR3 spans 15 amino acids. CDR3 protein: CASKKDSGVNYGYTF. CDR3 nucleotides: TGTGCCAGTAAAAAAGACAGCGGGGTTAACTATGGCTACACCTTC.

This chain uses TRBV7-2 with TRBJ2-4; tentative D call: TRBD1 (5 bases). The germline V gene has CDR1 SGHTA and CDR2 FQGNSA. The V gene lost 2 bases and the J gene lost 0 bases, with 11 bases spanning the gap. The CDR3 is 16 amino acids. CDR3 bases: TGTGCCAGCAGCTTAAGGGGAACAGTAGCCAAAAACATTCAGTACTTC. Residues: CASSLRGTVAKNIQYF.

This clonotype was observed a handful of times. The CDR3 DNA reads as TGTGCCAGCAGCTCCTCGGGGACTAGCATGAGAAGTTTGGAAGAGACCCAGTACTTC. It translates to CASSSSGTSMRSLEETQYF. The chain combines TRBV11-1 with TRBJ2-5; 9 nucleotides line up with TRBD2. V was clipped by 4 bases and J by 3 bases; unmatched bases: 18. The germline V gene encodes CDR1 SGHAT and CDR2 FQDESV (reference sequence). The CDR3 spans 19 residues.

This clonotype was detected only a few times. V and J are TRBV9 and TRBJ2-2, with a weak D call TRBD1 (5 bases). Trimming removed 0 bases from V and 4 bases from J, with 7 bases in between. CDR1 and CDR2 from the germline V gene are SGDLS and YYNGEE. This CDR3 comprises 14 residues. The CDR3 region has the DNA TGTGCCAGCAGCGTAGCCAGGGCCACCGGGGAGCTGTTTTTT. It is translated as CASSVARATGELFF.

This clonotype came up many times. The DNA for the CDR3 is TGTGCCAGCAGCTTGAGTACAGGGGTTTCCTACAATGAGCAGTTCTTC. Translating gives CASSLSTGVSYNEQFF. The J gene is TRBJ2-1, the V gene TRBV5-6, with 7 bases aligning to TRBD1. Germline CDR1 SGHDT, CDR2 YYEEEE. Losses at the gene ends were 1 base for V and 1 base for J; bases not matched to a gene: 5. The CDR3 has 16 amino acids. Together with reference TRBV5-6 and TRBJ2-1, the CDR3 gives the full variable domain: DAGVTQSPTHLIKTRGQQVTLRCSPKSGHDTVSWYQQALGQGPQFIFQYYEEEERQRGNFPDRFSGHQFPNYSSELNVNALLLGDSALYLCASSLSTGVSYNEQFFGPGTRLTVL.

V is TRBV12-3 or TRBV12-4 and J is TRBJ2-7, with 10 positions matching TRBD2. V lost 4 bases and J lost 3; bases outside the gene matches: 9. CDR3 length: 16 residues. The CDR3 protein is CASSSVPGLAFYEQYF. CDR3 DNA: TGTGCCAGCAGTTCAGTTCCGGGACTAGCGTTCTACGAGCAGTACTTC.

This chain joins TRBV20-1 and TRBJ1-2, with D perhaps TRBD1 (5 bases). The V end was cut by 3 bases, the J end by 2 bases, with 16 bases between. The CDR3 has 15 residues. CDR1 DFQATT and CDR2 SNEGSKA come from the germline V gene (reference sequence). This chain's CDR3 is CSARDREGLNYGYTF. For the CDR3, the DNA is TGCAGTGCTAGGGACCGCGAGGGGCTGAACTATGGCTACACCTTC.

The chain joins TRBV12-3 or TRBV12-4 to TRBJ2-7; 7 bases match TRBD2. The CDR3 is 14 residues long. The ends lost 6 bases at V and 0 bases at J; junction bases unmatched: 5. In nucleotides, the CDR3 is TGTGCCAGCAGCCCATGGGACTACTCCTACGAGCAGTACTTC. Protein product: CASSPWDYSYEQYF.

This clonotype has ten or more counts. The chain is built from TRBV6-1 and TRBJ2-1, with D possibly being TRBD2 (6 bases). Germline-derived CDR1 and CDR2 are MNHNS and SASEGT. This CDR3 spans 13 amino acids. Trimming cost V 8 bases and J 6 bases, with 14 bases left between them. CDR3 nucleotides: TGTGCCAGCTCCTGGGGGGTGGCCAATGAGCAGTTCTTC. It encodes CASSWGVANEQFF.

A few counts support this clonotype. The rearrangement uses TRBV29-1 and TRBJ2-2, with D unresolved. Trimming removed 5 bases at V and 4 bases at J, with 8 bases between. The CDR3 covers 12 residues. Germline V gene sequence: CDR1 SQVTM, CDR2 ANQGSEA. The CDR3 sequence: CSVKHTTGELFF. Written as DNA, the CDR3 is TGCAGCGTTAAGCACACCACCGGGGAGCTGTTTTTT.

This clonotype was counted between two and nine times. The V gene is TRBV20-1, the J gene TRBJ2-5; 16 bases are a match to TRBD2. The CDR3 spans 17 residues. V shed 6 bases and J 1 base; nucleotides not matched to a gene: 8. Germline V gene lookup returns CDR1 DFQATT and CDR2 SNEGSKA (reference sequence). CDR3 bases: TGCAGTGCCCCTCCCGGGACTAGCGGGAGGGTCCAAGAGACCCAGTACTTC. Translated: CSAPPGTSGRVQETQYF.

This clonotype has a handful of counts. This rearrangement joins TRBV7-9 to TRBJ2-7; the D is unclear. Trimming cost V 6 bases and J 2 bases, with 14 bases left between them. This CDR3 spans 14 amino acids. CDR1 and CDR2 from the germline V gene are SEHNR and FQNEAQ (reference sequence). The CDR3: CASSPTGFPYEQYF. CDR3 in DNA: TGTGCCAGCAGTCCTACGGGTTTCCCCTACGAGCAGTACTTC.

The V gene is TRBV12-3 or TRBV12-4, the J gene TRBJ1-1; the D is unclear. Trimming pared 8 bases from V and 5 bases from J, leaving 9 bases between. This CDR3 is built from 11 residues. The CDR3 DNA follows: TGTGCCAGCGGCATTGGTACTGAAGCTTTCTTT. This encodes CASGIGTEAFF.

The rearrangement uses TRBV20-1 and TRBJ2-7; 7 bases match TRBD2. V was pared by 2 bases and J by 1 base, with 14 bases of the junction left unmatched. Germline V gene lookup returns CDR1 DFQATT and CDR2 SNEGSKA (reference sequence). The CDR3 contains 17 residues. The CDR3 protein is CSARLASGTITSYEQYF. For the CDR3, the DNA is TGCAGTGCTAGACTCGCATCCGGGACTATAACTTCCTACGAGCAGTACTTC.

This clonotype was found a few times. The V gene is TRBV29-1, the J gene TRBJ2-5; tentative D call: TRBD2 (5 bases). Trimming stripped 7 bases from V and 5 bases from J, with 11 bases between. CDR1 SQVTM and CDR2 ANQGSEA come from the germline V gene. The CDR3 sequence is 11 residues long. CDR3 region: CSAGTGETQYF. CDR3 in DNA: TGCAGCGCCGGCACGGGGGAGACCCAGTACTTC.

Notes on this clonotype: A read error may account for a junction end that differs from germline. The chain couples TRBV5-5 to TRBJ2-7; TRBD2 might be the D (6 bases). Looked up from germline, CDR1 is SGHKS and CDR2 is YYEKEE (reference sequence). This CDR3 has 16 amino acids. The CDR3 DNA sequence: TGTGCCAGCAGCCGTGCAGAACTAGCCCATTACTACGTGCAGTACTTC. It specifies CASSRAELAHYYVQYF.